The 10 T cell receptor beta chains presented below share a single source sample, sequenced in a study of cytomegalovirus exposure and HLA in healthy donors. The study ran its PCR with 60 Vbeta and 13 Jbeta primers. TCRdb's copy holds only in-frame clones and misses some; the assay was immunoSEQ multiplex PCR. The sample totals some 110,000 clones. The sequenced sample was PBMCs. The receptors were sampled from a man in his thirties or forties in good health and CMV-seronegative.

The rearrangement joins TRBV6-5 to TRBJ2-5, with 8 bases matching TRBD2. The DNA end is a closer match to TRBJ2-7, so the J assignment may be wrong. CDR3 length equals 15 residues. CDR1 MNHEY and CDR2 SVGAGI come from the germline V gene. CDR3 protein: CASSSEAGVAYEQYF. Written as DNA, the CDR3 is TGTGCCAGCAGCTCCGAAGCGGGAGTGGCGTACGAGCAGTACTTC.

The chain links TRBV28 to TRBJ1-5; D is undetermined. The CDR3 contains 13 residues. In germline, CDR1 is MDHEN, CDR2 SYDVKM. Trimming took off 8 bases at V and 2 bases at J, with 10 bases between the two ends. CDR3 in amino acids: CASRMVGNQPQHF. In DNA form, the CDR3 reads TGTGCCAGCCGTATGGTAGGCAATCAGCCCCAGCATTTT.

This chain uses TRBV5-1 with TRBJ2-6; 10 positions agree with TRBD1. V lost 6 bases, J lost 2 bases, and 5 bases stayed unmatched. CDR1 is SGHRS and CDR2 is YFSETQ in the germline V gene. The CDR3 extends over 16 amino acids. The CDR3 nucleotides read TGCGCCAGCACCTCGACAGGGGGCGCTGGGGCCAACGTCCTGACTTTC. Amino acid sequence: CASTSTGGAGANVLTF.

V and J are TRBV30 and TRBJ2-1; TRBD2 agrees at 9 bases. V lost 4 bases to trimming and J lost 2 bases; unmatched junction nucleotides: 9. Germline V gene sequence: CDR1 GTSNPN, CDR2 SVGIG (reference sequence). The CDR3 runs 16 residues. The CDR3 region is CAWTIFLAGTYNEQFF. CDR3 DNA sequence: TGTGCCTGGACTATTTTCCTAGCGGGAACCTACAATGAGCAGTTCTTC. The full variable domain, completed using reference TRBV30 and TRBJ2-1, is SQTIHQWPATLVQPVGSPLSLECTVEGTSNPNLYWYRQAAGRGLQLLFYSVGIGQISSEVPQNLSASRPQDRQFILSSKKLLLSDSGFYLCAWTIFLAGTYNEQFFGPGTRLTVL.

This sequence joins TRBV5-1 and TRBJ2-7, with 8 bases aligning to TRBD2. In germline, CDR1 is SGHRS, CDR2 YFSETQ. The CDR3 loop spans 14 amino acids. V gave up 3 bases and J gave up 3 bases; unmatched junction bases: 5. CDR3 region: CASSWLAGSYEQYF. The CDR3 DNA sequence: TGCGCCAGCAGCTGGCTAGCGGGTAGCTACGAGCAGTACTTC.

The chain is built from TRBV30 and TRBJ2-1; no reliable D call. The ends were cut back, 0 bases at V and 5 bases at J, with 11 bases in the middle. CDR1 is GTSNPN and CDR2 is SVGIG in the germline V gene (reference sequence). The CDR3 contains 14 residues. The CDR3 DNA sequence: TGTGCCTGGAGTGTCGGTTTGCCGCACAATGAGCAGTTCTTC. Translating gives CAWSVGLPHNEQFF.

The V call is TRBV2, the J call TRBJ2-2; D call uncertain. Trimming took off 6 bases at V and 2 bases at J, with 13 bases between the two ends. Germline V gene data show CDR1 as SNHLY and CDR2 as FYNNEI. The CDR3 loop spans 15 amino acids. The CDR3: CASSPILANTGELFF. CDR3 sequence (DNA): TGTGCCAGCAGCCCGATATTGGCAAACACCGGGGAGCTGTTTTTT.

J is TRBJ1-5 and V is TRBV4-1; TRBD1 is a possible D gene (5 bases). In germline, CDR1 is MGHRA, CDR2 YSYEKL. V was pared by 0 bases and J by 4 bases, with 7 bases between. This CDR3 is 14 amino acids long. CDR3 amino acids: CASSQDGANQPQHF. Here the CDR3 DNA reads TGCGCCAGCAGCCAAGATGGGGCGAATCAGCCCCAGCATTTT.

This sequence joins TRBV7-9 and TRBJ1-2, with TRBD1 identical over 7 bases. CDR3 length equals 16 residues. Germline values: CDR1 SEHNR, CDR2 FQNEAQ (reference sequence). Trimming removed 1 base from V and 1 base from J; junction bases left unmatched: 6. The CDR3 nucleotides are TGTGCCAGCAGCTTAGTTGGACAGGCCTATAACTATGGCTACACCTTC. Its translation is CASSLVGQAYNYGYTF.

The gene calls are TRBV5-1 and TRBJ2-3, with 8 bases lining up with TRBD2. Looked up from germline, CDR1 is SGHRS and CDR2 is YFSETQ. This CDR3 has 15 amino acids. After removal of 4 bases from V and 4 bases from J, the junction contained 8 bases not matched to a gene. CDR3 DNA: TGCGCCAGCAGCGCTACTCTAGCGGGCGCAGATACGCAGTATTTT. Translating gives CASSATLAGADTQYF.